This TCR beta chain was retrieved from a study of shared clonotypes between healthy human individuals. Notes on this clone: Its antigen is as yet unknown.

The deep-level immunoSEQ assay was used. Only in-frame clones appear in the TCRdb table, and some are missing; sequencing was by immunoSEQ multiplex PCR. The sample records around 990,000 clones, around 77% being singletons. The germline gives CDR1 LGHNA, CDR2 YNFKEQ. CDR3 size: 17 residues. J was trimmed by 4 bases and V by 1 base; bases with no gene match: 10. Study-wide points: Large depth notwithstanding, sorted-subset sequencing proved incomplete by rarefaction. The sole specimen, blood, was sampled, and tissue repertoires likely differ.

Sequencing input: memory CD4+ T cells from PBMCs. Subset: CD45RA-negative fraction. This chain connects TRBV4-2 to TRBJ2-1, with 7 bases aligning to TRBD2. The TCR comes from a man aged 18 to 29 in good health. Some clones in this sample may be carry-over from other donors' samples. CDR3 DNA: TGTGCCAGCAGCCAAGCCGCCGGAGGCGGGGGTTACAATGAGCAGTTCTTC. This codes for CASSQAAGGGGYNEQFF.